What follows are 12 T cell receptor beta chains derived from one specimen sequenced in a study of human T cells and chemical hapten exposure. MiXCR, applied by TCRdb to the RACE reads, yields one record per CDR3 protein. Among 35,000 to 50,000 distinct CDR3 sequences listed, about 11% were seen once. This sample's time point: pre-sensitization, week 0. Documented treatment: therapeutic diphenylcyclopropenone sensitization with weekly scalp DPC. Specimen: whole blood, collected in connection with sensitization to the hapten diphenylcyclopropenone (DPC). The receptors here all came from a man aged 25 to 40 with alopecia areata. Some clones in this sample may be carry-over from other donors' samples.

In nucleotides, the CDR3 is TGTGCCATCAGTGAGTCCCCCACATTGAACACTGAAGCTTTCTTT. It is translated as CAISESPTLNTEAFF. The chain uses TRBV10-3 and TRBJ1-1; D is uncertain. The CDR3 loop spans 15 amino acids. Germline-derived CDR1 and CDR2 are ENHRY and SYGVKD. V gave up 0 bases and J gave up 0 bases, with 8 bases separating them.

V gene TRBV27 combines with J gene TRBJ2-7, with D perhaps TRBD1 or TRBD2 (5 bases each). Germline V gene data show CDR1 as MNHEY and CDR2 as SMNVEV (reference sequence). Trimming took 10 bases from V and 0 from J, leaving 13 bases between them. This CDR3 has 13 amino acids. In DNA form, the CDR3 reads TGTGCCACCCTGGACGGGGCCTCCTACGAGCAGTACTTC. Protein: CATLDGASYEQYF.

The genes are TRBV10-3 and TRBJ2-4, with D maybe TRBD1 (6 bases). Trimming removed 3 bases at V and 1 base at J, with 10 bases between. The CDR3 loop spans 15 amino acids. CDR1 ENHRY and CDR2 SYGVKD come from the germline V gene. Written as DNA, the CDR3 is TGTGCCATCAGTGAACCCGACAGGGCCAAAAACATTCAGTACTTC. Translating it yields CAISEPDRAKNIQYF.

This clonotype came up a few times. The chain is built from TRBV6-6 and TRBJ2-7; a weak D match, TRBD1 (5 bases). Trimming removed 5 bases from V and 3 bases from J, with 11 bases in between. The germline CDR1 and CDR2 sequences are MNHNY and SVGAGI (reference sequence). The CDR3 contains 13 residues. The DNA for the CDR3 is TGTGCCAGCAGTCCAAGGGGCAGCTACGAGCAGTACGTC. Its translation: CASSPRGSYEQYV.

Ten or more counts support this clonotype. This rearrangement joins TRBV30 to TRBJ2-6, with D perhaps TRBD2 (6 bases). V was pared by 8 bases and J by 2 bases, with 13 bases between. The CDR3 covers 14 residues. CDR1 GTSNPN and CDR2 SVGIG come from the germline V gene (reference sequence). CDR3 sequence (DNA): TGTGCCGGACTACACAGTACTGGGGCCAACGTCCTGACTTTC. Translating it yields CAGLHSTGANVLTF.

This clonotype has just a few counts. The chain recombines TRBV2 with TRBJ2-5; no reliable D call. Trimming shortened V by 2 bases and J by 5 bases, and 6 bases separated the two germline ends. The germline V gene has CDR1 SNHLY and CDR2 FYNNEI. The CDR3 is 12 residues long. The CDR3 loop reads CASSEMVETQYF. CDR3 DNA sequence: TGTGCCAGCAGTGAAATGGTTGAGACCCAGTACTTC.

The V call is TRBV5-1, the J call TRBJ1-1; 7 positions match TRBD1. With V trimmed by 5 bases and J by 0 bases, 4 bases remained unmatched. The germline CDR1 and CDR2 sequences are SGHRS and YFSETQ. This CDR3 has 14 residues. The CDR3 region has the DNA TGCGCCAGCAGAATGACAGGGATGAACACTGAAGCTTTCTTT. Translated, it gives CASRMTGMNTEAFF.

The chain joins TRBV19 to TRBJ2-1; unclear D gene. V was shortened by 4 bases and J by 3 bases, with 4 bases between the two germline ends. The CDR3 is 12 amino acids. Looked up from germline, CDR1 is LNHDA and CDR2 is SQIVND (reference sequence). Here the CDR3 reads CASSRGYNEQFF. In DNA, the CDR3 is TGTGCCAGTAGTAGGGGCTACAATGAGCAGTTCTTC.

This clonotype occurred many times. This sequence joins TRBV12-3 or TRBV12-4 and TRBJ2-5; D gene uncertain. The CDR3 extends over 11 amino acids. The V end was cut by 5 bases, the J end by 5 bases, with 6 bases between. CDR3 sequence: CASSISETQYF. CDR3 coding DNA: TGTGCCAGCAGTATCAGTGAGACCCAGTACTTC.

The chain employs TRBV3-1 and TRBJ2-1, with 7 nucleotides matching TRBD1. The CDR3 sequence is 13 residues long. V dropped 4 bases and J dropped 8; count of bases not matched to a gene: 5. Germline-derived CDR1 and CDR2 are LGHDT and YNNKEL (reference sequence). The CDR3 bases are TGTGCCAGCAGCCCGACAGGGAACGATGAGCAGTTCTTC. Translating gives CASSPTGNDEQFF.

The sample holds many counts of this clonotype. The rearrangement joins TRBV2 to TRBJ2-1; no definite D call. The germline V gene encodes CDR1 SNHLY and CDR2 FYNNEI. V dropped 7 bases and J dropped 0 bases, with 25 bases sitting between them. This CDR3 is built from 19 residues. CDR3 residues: CASNIAQLANPNSYNEQFF. CDR3 DNA sequence: TGTGCCAGCAATATCGCACAGCTTGCTAACCCTAACTCCTACAATGAGCAGTTCTTC.

This clonotype showed up many times. V and J are TRBV4-1 and TRBJ2-3; D may match TRBD1 or TRBD2 (5 bases each). V was cut by 1 base and J by 6 bases, with 17 bases left in between. The CDR3 is 16 residues long. The germline V gene encodes CDR1 MGHRA and CDR2 YSYEKL. Here the CDR3 reads CASSQVGTSLGDTQYF. CDR3 DNA sequence: TGCGCCAGCAGCCAAGTGGGGACCTCCCTGGGCGATACGCAGTATTTT.